The subject of this entry is one TCR beta chain. This entry comes from a study of blood T cell repertoires in COVID-19. TCRdb's table, derived via immunoSEQ multiplex PCR, lists solely in-frame clones and lacks some. The sample consists of hundreds of thousands of clones, roughly 86% of them appearing once. This study enrolled people aged about 18 to 90 from 20 to 25 US geographic areas. V shed 5 bases and J 7 bases; nucleotides not matched to a gene: 9. Germline CDR1 is SEHNR and CDR2 is FQNEAQ (reference sequence). CDR3 size: 15 residues. Sequencing used PBMCs or T cells enriched from blood (not recorded which). The origin of this receptor is a woman aged 45-60 years who had been exposed to COVID-19. V usage is TRBV7-9 and J usage is TRBJ2-1; 9 bases align to TRBD1. CDR3 protein: CASSPGQGGLNEQFF. Here the CDR3 DNA reads TGTGCCAGCAGCCCGGGACAGGGAGGATTAAATGAGCAGTTCTTC.